The clone carrying this TCR beta chain was found a few times. The sample originates from a study of blood T cell repertoires in COVID-19. The germline V gene has CDR1 SNHLY and CDR2 FYNNEI. V was clipped by 9 bases and J by 1 base; unmatched bases: 11. The CDR3 sequence is 15 residues long. The repertoire was sequenced with immunoSEQ multiplex PCR; TCRdb's copy has only in-frame clones and lacks some. This table holds about 20,000 clones, roughly nine tenths found once. V and J are TRBV2 and TRBJ1-2; 7 bases fit TRBD1. The sequencing sample was made of peripheral blood. The sequence was obtained from a human donor in a cohort sampled during active COVID-19. The CDR3 nucleotides are TGTGCCAGTAGATCACAGGGGCAGCATAACTATGGCTACACCTTC. It is translated as CASRSQGQHNYGYTF. Supplemented by reference TRBV2 and TRBJ1-2, the full variable domain reads EPEVTQTPSHQVTQMGQEVILRCVPISNHLYFYWYRQILGQKVEFLVSFYNNEISEKSEIFDDQFSVERPDGSNFTLKIRSTKLEDSAMYFCASRSQGQHNYGYTFGSGTRLTVV.